Following are 31 T cell receptor beta chains from one sample sequenced in a study of blood T cells in healthy people across ages. Combining a sample-barcoded 5' primer with a J-beta primer mix, a second PCR ran for 7 to 11 cycles. TCRdb processed the 5' RACE reads anew with MiXCR; each CDR3 protein has one entry. The sample contains around 790,000 distinct CDR3 sequences, 40% to 50% of which appear only once. Source material: blood. These receptor sequences come from a man in his sixties in good health.

The rearrangement joins TRBV7-2 to TRBJ1-2; D ambiguous. Germline CDR1 SGHTA, CDR2 FQGNSA. V dropped 5 bases and J dropped 8 bases, with 21 bases sitting between them. This CDR3 spans 15 amino acids. The CDR3 sequence: CASSQTAAATWGYTF. The DNA of the CDR3 is TGTGCCAGCAGCCAAACAGCGGCGGCGACGTGGGGCTACACCTTC. Complete variable domain (other parts from reference TRBV7-2 and TRBJ1-2): GAGVSQSPSNKVTEKGKDVELRCDPISGHTALYWYRQSLGQGLEFLIYFQGNSAPDKSGLPSDRFSAERTGGSVSTLTIQRTQQEDSAVYLCASSQTAAATWGYTFGSGTRLTVV.

The genes are TRBV11-2 and TRBJ2-3; TRBD2 agrees at 10 bases. CDR1 and CDR2 from the germline V gene are SGHAT and FQNNGV. V shed 0 bases, J shed 11 bases, and the junction held 14 bases outside the gene matches. The CDR3 totals 17 residues. Here the CDR3 DNA reads TGTGCCAGCAGCTTAGATAGTAGCGGGGGGCTAGGCGGTGGGCAGTATTTT. It codes for CASSLDSSGGLGGGQYF.

This clonotype was found a few times. This chain connects TRBV9 to TRBJ1-4, with D perhaps matching TRBD1 (6 bases). V was cut by 3 bases and J by 12 bases, with 12 bases left in between. Germline assignment: CDR1 SGDLS and CDR2 YYNGEE. The CDR3 consists of 12 residues. The CDR3 loop reads CASSAQGEELFF. The CDR3 DNA is TGTGCCAGCAGCGCACAGGGCGAAGAACTGTTTTTT.

The V and J genes are TRBV20-1 and TRBJ2-5; 8 nucleotides line up with TRBD2. The CDR3 is 15 amino acids. Germline V gives CDR1 DFQATT, CDR2 SNEGSKA (reference sequence). Trimming cost V 3 bases and J 0 bases; bases outside gene matches: 6. DNA of the CDR3: TGCAGTGCTAGCGGGGGGGGATGGTACCAAGAGACCCAGTACTTC. Its translation is CSASGGGWYQETQYF.

The chain carries TRBV6-6 and TRBJ2-4; the match to TRBD2 covers 7 bases. The V and J ends lost 2 bases and 4 bases, in that order; junction bases with no gene match: 5. CDR3 length: 15 residues. CDR1 is MNHNY and CDR2 is SVGAGI in the germline V gene (reference sequence). In nucleotides, the CDR3 is TGTGCCAGCAGTTACGCGCGGGGGTCTAAAAACATTCAGTACTTC. It specifies CASSYARGSKNIQYF.

This clonotype was counted between two and nine times. The V and J genes are TRBV13 and TRBJ1-1; D remains ambiguous. Trimming stripped 0 bases from V and 1 base from J, with 6 bases between. Per germline, CDR1 PRHDT and CDR2 FYEKMQ (reference sequence). CDR3 length equals 14 residues. CDR3: CASSLGRANTEAFF. CDR3 coding DNA: TGTGCCAGCAGCTTAGGGCGTGCGAACACTGAAGCTTTCTTT. Full variable domain (missing parts from reference TRBV13 and TRBJ1-1): AAGVIQSPRHLIKEKRETATLKCYPIPRHDTVYWYQQGPGQDPQFLISFYEKMQSDKGSIPDRFSAQQFSDYHSELNMSSLELGDSALYFCASSLGRANTEAFFGQGTRLTVV.

V usage is TRBV30 and J usage is TRBJ2-4; TRBD2 agrees at 11 bases. The closer fit of TRBJ2-5 to the DNA end suggests the J call may be wrong. The CDR3 covers 15 residues. The germline V gene has CDR1 GTSNPN and CDR2 SVGIG (reference sequence). In DNA form, the CDR3 reads TGTGCCTGGAGTGGGGCTAGCGGGGGGAGGGAGACCCAGTACTTC. Translation: CAWSGASGGRETQYF.

The chain links TRBV30 to TRBJ1-6; perhaps TRBD1 as D (5 bases). V shed 2 bases and J shed 7 bases, with 12 bases lying between them. This CDR3 has 14 residues. Germline CDR1 reads GTSNPN; CDR2 reads SVGIG (reference sequence). The CDR3 DNA sequence: TGTGCCTGGAGTTTTCGGGGGGGGAATTCACCCCTCCACTTT. Its translation: CAWSFRGGNSPLHF. The full variable domain, completed using reference TRBV30 and TRBJ1-6, is SQTIHQWPATLVQPVGSPLSLECTVEGTSNPNLYWYRQAAGRGLQLLFYSVGIGQISSEVPQNLSASRPQDRQFILSSKKLLLSDSGFYLCAWSFRGGNSPLHFGNGTRLTVT.

With respect to this clonotype: A junction boundary mismatches the germline segment, possibly from a read error. The V and J genes are TRBV12-3 or TRBV12-4 and TRBJ2-7; D is uncertain. The CDR3 covers 16 residues. The CDR3 spells CTSSLGRSLSSYEQYF. For the CDR3, the DNA is TGTACCAGCAGTTTAGGTCGTTCCCTGAGCTCCTACGAGCAGTACTTC.

The CDR3 here is CERTRYTF. Here the CDR3 DNA reads TGCGAAAGGACAAGGTACACCTTC. The chain joins TRBV20-1 to TRBJ1-2; tentatively, D is TRBD1 (5 bases). This CDR3 has 8 amino acids. Germline assignment: CDR1 DFQATT and CDR2 SNEGSKA (reference sequence).

This chain uses TRBV12-3 or TRBV12-4 with TRBJ2-6; a possible D gene is TRBD1 (5 bases). The CDR3 runs 16 residues. V lost 4 bases to trimming and J lost 7 bases, with 17 bases between them. CDR3: CASSYRQGKIANVLTF. DNA of the CDR3: TGTGCCAGCAGTTACCGCCAGGGTAAGATAGCCAACGTCCTGACTTTC.

This clonotype was counted only a few times. The rearrangement joins TRBV5-1 to TRBJ2-4, with D perhaps given as TRBD1 or TRBD2 (5 bases each). With 0 bases removed from V and 0 bases from J, the gap between germline ends came to 10 bases. Per the germline V gene, CDR1 is SGHRS and CDR2 is YFSETQ. The CDR3 is made up of 16 amino acids. CDR3 in DNA: TGCGCCAGCAGCTTGGTGGCAGGGACAGCCAAAAACATTCAGTACTTC. It codes for CASSLVAGTAKNIQYF.

This clonotype was seen a few times. The V and J genes are TRBV12-3 or TRBV12-4 and TRBJ1-4; TRBD1 agrees at 7 bases. The CDR3 covers 14 residues. V lost 4 bases to trimming and J lost 7 bases; unmatched junction nucleotides: 6. The CDR3 bases are TGTGCCAGCAGTTCGCAGGGGGGAGGTGAAAAACTGTTTTTT. Encoded protein: CASSSQGGGEKLFF.

The chain links TRBV5-1 to TRBJ1-2; 7 bases are shared with TRBD1. The CDR3 has 14 residues. Germline CDR1 reads SGHRS; CDR2 reads YFSETQ. The trim removed 4 bases at V and 2 bases at J, leaving 5 bases unmatched. The CDR3, as DNA: TGCGCCAGCAGCGCGGGACAGAGAAACTATGGCTACACCTTC. It translates to CASSAGQRNYGYTF.

The chain recombines TRBV12-3 or TRBV12-4 with TRBJ1-6, with 9 bases identical to TRBD1. CDR3 length: 14 amino acids. The V segment lost 6 bases and the J segment 7 bases; nucleotides outside the gene matches: 4. The CDR3, as DNA: TGTGCCAGCAGGGGACAGGGCGAAAATTCACCCCTCCACTTT. The encoded protein is CASRGQGENSPLHF.

The rearrangement joins TRBV20-1 to TRBJ1-4, with a tentative D call TRBD1 (5 bases). The CDR3 contains 15 residues. Germline V CDR1 and CDR2: DFQATT, SNEGSKA (reference sequence). V lost 7 bases and J lost 4, with 19 bases in between. CDR3 bases: TGCAGTGTCAGATTTGTCGGGGGGGATAATGAAAAACTGTTTTTT. This codes for CSVRFVGGDNEKLFF.

The CDR3 loop reads CASSPQTGSSSPLHF. CDR3 nucleotides: TGTGCCAGCAGTCCCCAGACAGGGAGTAGCTCACCCCTCCACTTT. V usage is TRBV27 and J usage is TRBJ1-6; 7 nucleotides align to TRBD1. CDR3 length equals 15 residues. The germline CDR1 and CDR2 sequences are MNHEY and SMNVEV (reference sequence). V was pared by 5 bases and J by 10 bases, with 11 bases of the junction left unmatched.

J is TRBJ2-7 and V is TRBV5-1, with a weak D call TRBD1 (6 bases). The CDR3 loop spans 13 amino acids. V shed 5 bases and J shed 5 bases, with 14 bases lying between them. The germline gives CDR1 SGHRS, CDR2 YFSETQ. The CDR3 DNA follows: TGCGCCAGCAGACCATTCGCAGGGGACGAGCAGTACTTC. It yields the protein CASRPFAGDEQYF.

This clonotype has more than one count but fewer than ten. CDR3 residues: CSVGEAWIGSGTAVRETQYF. The CDR3 bases are TGCAGCGTTGGTGAAGCCTGGATCGGAAGCGGGACAGCGGTTCGGGAGACCCAGTACTTC. The chain couples TRBV29-1 to TRBJ2-5; D tentatively reads TRBD1 or TRBD2 (7 bases each). CDR1 is SQVTM and CDR2 is ANQGSEA in the germline V gene. The V end lost 4 bases, the J end lost 5 bases, and 35 bases lay between the germline ends. The CDR3 has 20 residues.

This clonotype occurred a few times. V usage is TRBV9 and J usage is TRBJ2-5, with TRBD1 matching over 10 bases. The CDR3 runs to 17 residues. CDR1 is SGDLS, CDR2 YYNGEE, per germline. J lost 0 bases, V lost 3 bases, and 8 bases had no gene match. For the CDR3, the DNA is TGTGCCAGCAGCGCCAGACAGGGGGCGGCCTACCAAGAGACCCAGTACTTC. Translation: CASSARQGAAYQETQYF.

The chain links TRBV20-1 to TRBJ1-2, with D unresolved. The CDR3 is 13 residues long. Per the germline V gene, CDR1 is DFQATT and CDR2 is SNEGSKA (reference sequence). V was shortened by 1 base and J by 4 bases, with 10 bases between the two germline ends. CDR3 region: CSARGTAVYGYTF. The CDR3 DNA is TGCAGTGCTAGAGGGACCGCTGTCTATGGCTACACCTTC.

The CDR3 sequence is CAIRGDLNTEAFF. CDR3 nucleotides: TGTGCCATCCGAGGGGATCTGAACACTGAAGCTTTCTTT. The V gene is TRBV10-3, the J gene TRBJ1-1, with a weak D call TRBD1 (5 bases). CDR3 length equals 13 residues. The V and J ends lost 8 bases and 0 bases respectively, with 10 bases between them. CDR1 is ENHRY and CDR2 is SYGVKD in the germline V gene.

J is TRBJ1-3 and V is TRBV20-1, with TRBD1 matching over 8 bases. Trimming cost V 5 bases and J 2 bases; bases outside gene matches: 5. The CDR3 runs 14 residues. Germline V gene data show CDR1 as DFQATT and CDR2 as SNEGSKA (reference sequence). Here the CDR3 DNA reads TGCAGTGCTGCGGACAGGGTAACTGGAAACACCATATATTTT. Translation gives CSAADRVTGNTIYF.

The V and J genes are TRBV6-2 or TRBV6-3 and TRBJ2-7; 14 positions agree with TRBD2. There are 16 residues in the CDR3. Trimming cost V 4 bases and J 1 base; bases outside gene matches: 3. The germline V gene has CDR1 MNHEY and CDR2 SVGEGT. The CDR3 bases are TGTGCCAGCAGTTTTGGGACTAGCGGGGGATCCTACGAGCAGTACTTC. This sequence encodes CASSFGTSGGSYEQYF.

In its sample, this clonotype was seen a few times. CDR3 region: CASSLFDEQFF. For the CDR3, the DNA is TGTGCCAGCAGCCTATTCGATGAGCAGTTCTTC. The V and J genes are TRBV3-1 and TRBJ2-1; D remains ambiguous. The CDR3 has 11 residues. CDR1 LGHDT and CDR2 YNNKEL come from the germline V gene (reference sequence). The V gene lost 4 bases and the J gene lost 8 bases, with 6 bases spanning the gap.

The rearrangement uses TRBV7-2 and TRBJ1-6; a weak D match, TRBD1 (5 bases). The germline V gene has CDR1 SGHTA and CDR2 FQGNSA. The V end was cut by 4 bases, the J end by 7 bases, with 11 bases between. This CDR3 region has 14 residues. DNA for the CDR3: TGTGCCAGCAGCTCCTATGGGGGGAATTCACCCCTCCACTTT. Protein product: CASSSYGGNSPLHF. Filled out from reference TRBV7-2 and TRBJ1-6, the complete variable domain reads GAGVSQSPSNKVTEKGKDVELRCDPISGHTALYWYRQSLGQGLEFLIYFQGNSAPDKSGLPSDRFSAERTGGSVSTLTIQRTQQEDSAVYLCASSSYGGNSPLHFGNGTRLTVT.

The chain recombines TRBV7-8 with TRBJ2-7; D might be TRBD1 (5 bases). The tail of the sequence fits TRBJ2-5 better, so the J call may be wrong. Per the germline V gene, CDR1 is SGHVS and CDR2 is FQNEAQ. CDR3 size: 15 residues. The DNA of the CDR3 is TGTGCCAGCAGCTTAGCTTGGACACGCCAAGAGACCCAGTACTTC. Protein sequence: CASSLAWTRQETQYF.

The chain joins TRBV20-1 to TRBJ1-1; 7 bases fit TRBD1. The CDR3 has 15 residues. Germline trimming cut 0 bases from V and 2 bases from J; bases unmatched to any gene: 6. From germline, CDR1 is DFQATT and CDR2 SNEGSKA (reference sequence). This CDR3 is CSAREPGTDNTEAFF. Written as DNA, the CDR3 is TGCAGTGCTAGAGAGCCCGGGACAGACAACACTGAAGCTTTCTTT.

This clonotype has a handful of counts. The V gene is TRBV10-3, the J gene TRBJ1-5; D perhaps matches TRBD1 (5 bases). V lost 3 bases and J lost 2, with 8 bases in between. The CDR3 is made up of 14 amino acids. Germline CDR1 ENHRY, CDR2 SYGVKD. The CDR3 here is CAISDRGGNQPQHF. The CDR3, as DNA: TGTGCCATCAGTGATAGGGGAGGCAATCAGCCCCAGCATTTT.

This clonotype was seen a few times. The V call is TRBV20-1, the J call TRBJ2-7; no definite D call. The CDR3 is 14 residues long. Germline V CDR1 and CDR2: DFQATT, SNEGSKA (reference sequence). Trimming stripped 0 bases from V and 0 bases from J, with 9 bases between. CDR3 in amino acids: CSARDLYSSYEQYF. CDR3 bases: TGCAGTGCTAGAGATCTCTACAGCTCCTACGAGCAGTACTTC.

The genes are TRBV4-3 and TRBJ1-2, with a tentative D call TRBD1 (5 bases). The V and J ends lost 4 bases and 8 bases respectively, with 14 bases between them. Germline V gives CDR1 LGHNA, CDR2 YSLEER. CDR3 length equals 13 residues. The chain's CDR3 is CASSPWDVQGYTF. CDR3 DNA: TGCGCCAGCAGCCCATGGGACGTTCAAGGCTACACCTTC.